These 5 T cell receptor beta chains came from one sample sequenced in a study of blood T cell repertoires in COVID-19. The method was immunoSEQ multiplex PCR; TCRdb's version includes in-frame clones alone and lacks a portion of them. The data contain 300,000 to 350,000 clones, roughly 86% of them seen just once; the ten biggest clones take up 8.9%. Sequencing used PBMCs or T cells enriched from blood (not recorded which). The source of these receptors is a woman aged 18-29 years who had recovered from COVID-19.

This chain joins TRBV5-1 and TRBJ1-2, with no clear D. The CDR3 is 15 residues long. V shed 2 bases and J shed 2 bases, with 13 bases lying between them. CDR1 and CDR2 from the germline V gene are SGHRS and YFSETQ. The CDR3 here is CASSLISGSNYGYTF. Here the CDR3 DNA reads TGCGCCAGCAGCTTAATATCGGGGTCCAACTATGGCTACACCTTC. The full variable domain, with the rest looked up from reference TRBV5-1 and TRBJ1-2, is KAGVTQTPRYLIKTRGQQVTLSCSPISGHRSVSWYQQTPGQGLQFLFEYFSETQRNKGNFPGRFSGRQFSNSRSEMNVSTLELGDSALYLCASSLISGSNYGYTFGSGTRLTVV.

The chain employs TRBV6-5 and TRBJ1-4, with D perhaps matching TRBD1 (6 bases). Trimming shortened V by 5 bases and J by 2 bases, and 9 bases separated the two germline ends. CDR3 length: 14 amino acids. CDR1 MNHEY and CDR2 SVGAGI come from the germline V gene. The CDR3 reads CASSKQGTNEKLFF. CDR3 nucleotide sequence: TGTGCCAGCAGTAAACAGGGCACTAATGAAAAACTGTTTTTT.

CDR3 amino acids: CASSQEIRRYRESDTGELFF. The CDR3 DNA follows: TGCGCCAGCAGCCAAGAAATCAGGAGGTACAGGGAGTCGGACACCGGGGAGCTGTTTTTT. The V call is TRBV4-3, the J call TRBJ2-2; TRBD1 might be the D (6 bases). V was cut by 0 bases and J by 3 bases, with 23 bases left in between. Germline loops: CDR1 LGHNA, CDR2 YSLEER. The CDR3 sequence is 20 residues long.

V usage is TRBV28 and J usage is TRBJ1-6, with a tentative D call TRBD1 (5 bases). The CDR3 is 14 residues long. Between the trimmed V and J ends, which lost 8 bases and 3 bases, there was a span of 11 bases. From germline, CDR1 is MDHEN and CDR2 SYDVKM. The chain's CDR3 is CASRRQSYNSPLHF. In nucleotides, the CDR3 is TGTGCCAGCCGACGACAGAGCTATAATTCACCCCTCCACTTT.

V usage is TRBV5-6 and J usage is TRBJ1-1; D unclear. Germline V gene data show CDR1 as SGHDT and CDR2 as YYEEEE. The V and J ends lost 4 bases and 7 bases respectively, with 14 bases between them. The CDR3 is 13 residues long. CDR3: CASSPQDIFEAFF. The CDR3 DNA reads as TGTGCCAGCAGCCCCCAAGACATTTTTGAAGCTTTCTTT.